This T cell receptor (beta chain) appears in the sequencing data of a study of neurological immune-mediated disorders. This clonotype was found many times. TCRdb re-called the 5' RACE reads with MiXCR, one entry per CDR3 protein. Among 100,000 to 150,000 distinct CDR3 sequences listed, approximately 3.2% were seen once. V was trimmed by 4 bases and J by 4 bases, leaving 6 bases between them. Germline CDR1 is GTSNPN and CDR2 is SVGIG (reference sequence). The CDR3 loop spans 11 amino acids. Source material: PBMCs. The chain has TRBV30 and TRBJ2-3; D might be TRBD2 (5 bases). This sequence originates from a woman aged 25 to 39 with multiple sclerosis. CDR3: CAWKAADTQYF. The CDR3 DNA follows: TGTGCCTGGAAAGCGGCAGATACGCAGTATTTT. Full variable domain (outside the CDR3, taken from reference TRBV30 and TRBJ2-3): SQTIHQWPATLVQPVGSPLSLECTVEGTSNPNLYWYRQAAGRGLQLLFYSVGIGQISSEVPQNLSASRPQDRQFILSSKKLLLSDSGFYLCAWKAADTQYFGPGTRLTVL.